These 19 T cell receptor beta chains were sequenced from one sample in a study of blood T cell repertoires in COVID-19. Clones were read by immunoSEQ multiplex PCR, and TCRdb kept only the in-frame ones, dropping some. The table shows some 180,000 clones, with approximately 85% occurring only once. The sequenced sample was PBMCs or T cells enriched from blood (not recorded which). The receptor source for this set is a man aged 35 to 55 who had recovered from COVID-19.

This sequence joins TRBV6-1 and TRBJ2-3, with 12 bases that match TRBD2. From germline, CDR1 is MNHNS and CDR2 SASEGT. The J segment lost 2 bases and the V segment lost 4 bases, leaving 4 bases of the junction unmatched. The CDR3 totals 16 residues. Here the CDR3 reads CASSATSGGYTDTQYF. The CDR3 coding sequence is TGTGCCAGCAGTGCTACTAGCGGGGGGTACACAGATACGCAGTATTTT.

This chain joins TRBV6-1 and TRBJ1-2, with no clear D. Trimming took off 0 bases at V and 3 bases at J, with 8 bases between the two ends. CDR1 is MNHNS and CDR2 is SASEGT in the germline V gene. CDR3 length: 14 residues. This CDR3 reads CASSEAFGYYGYTF. The CDR3 DNA is TGTGCCAGCAGTGAAGCTTTCGGTTACTATGGCTACACCTTC.

V usage is TRBV18 and J usage is TRBJ1-3; D is unclear. Trimming shortened V by 6 bases and J by 2 bases, and 14 bases separated the two germline ends. The length of the CDR3 is 15 residues. Germline assignment: CDR1 KGHSH and CDR2 LQKENI. CDR3 region: CASSQSEGTGNTIYF. The DNA for the CDR3 is TGTGCCAGCTCGCAATCGGAGGGCACTGGAAACACCATATATTTT.

The V and J genes are TRBV28 and TRBJ2-5; D uncertain. Trimming pared 6 bases from V and 5 bases from J, leaving 19 bases between. The CDR3 loop spans 15 amino acids. The germline CDR1 and CDR2 sequences are MDHEN and SYDVKM. CDR3 sequence reads: CASRPGSLARETQYF. CDR3 nucleotides: TGTGCCAGCAGACCCGGGTCCTTGGCTCGGGAGACCCAGTACTTC.

V and J are TRBV7-9 and TRBJ1-2; D may be TRBD1 (5 bases). The germline gives CDR1 SEHNR, CDR2 FQNEAQ (reference sequence). This CDR3 has 16 residues. V lost 0 bases to trimming and J lost 5 bases, with 16 bases between them. CDR3 loop: CASSLAGGGERYGYTF. The CDR3 DNA reads as TGTGCCAGCAGCTTAGCGGGTGGAGGGGAGCGGTATGGCTACACCTTC.

V usage is TRBV7-3 and J usage is TRBJ1-3, with 7 nucleotides matching TRBD1. Losses at the gene ends were 2 bases for V and 4 bases for J; bases not matched to a gene: 2. The CDR3 contains 14 residues. CDR1 and CDR2 from the germline V gene are SGHTA and FQGTGA. CDR3: CASSLGGQGNTIYF. The CDR3 region has the DNA TGTGCCAGCAGCTTAGGGGGACAGGGAAACACCATATATTTT. The whole variable domain, filled in from reference TRBV7-3 and TRBJ1-3, reads GAGVSQTPSNKVTEKGKYVELRCDPISGHTALYWYRQSLGQGPEFLIYFQGTGAADDSGLPNDRFFAVRPEGSVSTLKIQRTERGDSAVYLCASSLGGQGNTIYFGEGSWLTVV.

This clone came up many times. The chain employs TRBV11-1 and TRBJ2-1; the D is unclear. This CDR3 contains 13 residues. V gave up 4 bases and J gave up 5 bases, with 9 bases separating them. Germline loops: CDR1 SGHAT, CDR2 FQDESV (reference sequence). The CDR3 loop is CASSSAPDNEQFF. CDR3 DNA sequence: TGTGCCAGCAGCTCCGCCCCGGACAATGAGCAGTTCTTC.

The chain joins TRBV12-3 or TRBV12-4 to TRBJ2-3; D is undetermined. V dropped 3 bases and J dropped 0 bases, with 4 bases sitting between them. This CDR3 contains 13 residues. CDR3 sequence: CASSFSSTDTQYF. The CDR3 DNA follows: TGTGCCAGCAGTTTTAGCAGCACAGATACGCAGTATTTT.

The chain has TRBV14 and TRBJ2-7; possibly TRBD2 for D (6 bases). V was cut by 0 bases and J by 5 bases, with 14 bases left in between. Germline V gene lookup returns CDR1 SGHDN and CDR2 FVKESK. CDR3 length equals 15 residues. The CDR3 DNA follows: TGTGCCAGCAGCCAAGATAGGATCCGGGGGAACGAGCAGTACTTC. Translating gives CASSQDRIRGNEQYF.

The chain links TRBV11-2 to TRBJ2-1; D remains unclear. This CDR3 region has 15 residues. The germline V and J ends were trimmed by 4 bases and 0 bases, with 10 bases remaining between them. Germline-derived CDR1 and CDR2 are SGHAT and FQNNGV. The CDR3 coding sequence is TGTGCCAGCAGCTCCGACTGGTTCTCCTACAATGAGCAGTTCTTC. Translation: CASSSDWFSYNEQFF.

The chain has TRBV6-2 or TRBV6-3 and TRBJ2-1, with D possibly matching TRBD1 (5 bases). Trimming pared 0 bases from V and 6 bases from J, leaving 15 bases between. This CDR3 has 16 amino acids. CDR1 is MNHEY and CDR2 is SVGEGT in the germline V gene. CDR3 coding DNA: TGTGCCAGCAGTTACTCAGCAGGGTCGGTTAGCAATGAGCAGTTCTTC. Translated: CASSYSAGSVSNEQFF.

J is TRBJ2-5 and V is TRBV5-6; TRBD2 aligns across 10 bases. The V gene end was trimmed by 4 bases and the J gene end by 1 base; junction bases not matched to a gene: 7. Germline V gene data show CDR1 as SGHDT and CDR2 as YYEEEE. This CDR3 is 16 amino acids long. The CDR3 loop reads CASSLRASGGQETQYF. The CDR3, as DNA: TGTGCCAGCAGCCTCCGGGCTAGCGGGGGCCAAGAGACCCAGTACTTC.

J is TRBJ1-6 and V is TRBV6-2 or TRBV6-3, with D tentatively TRBD1 (5 bases). Between the trimmed V and J ends, which lost 2 bases and 10 bases, there was a span of 18 bases. The CDR3 sequence is 16 residues long. Germline loops: CDR1 MNHEY, CDR2 SVGEGT. The CDR3 protein is CASSYPGGSYGSPLHF. The CDR3 nucleotides read TGTGCCAGCAGTTACCCTGGGGGGTCCTACGGGTCACCCCTCCACTTT.

The CDR3 is CASSKATDTQYF. In nucleotides, the CDR3 is TGTGCCAGCAGTAAAGCCACAGATACGCAGTATTTT. The V gene is TRBV9, the J gene TRBJ2-3; no clear D. This CDR3 spans 12 amino acids. The V gene's germline CDR1 is SGDLS and CDR2 YYNGEE. V was cut by 5 bases and J by 2 bases, with 6 bases left in between.

The chain links TRBV12-5 to TRBJ1-2; D not resolved. Germline-derived CDR1 and CDR2 are LGHNT and FRNRAP. The germline V and J ends were trimmed by 4 bases and 5 bases, with 14 bases remaining between them. The CDR3 covers 14 residues. The CDR3 reads CASGYPPAGYGYTF. In nucleotides, the CDR3 is TGTGCTAGTGGTTACCCCCCGGCGGGGTATGGCTACACCTTC.

The chain joins TRBV5-1 to TRBJ2-7, with 11 positions matching TRBD2. The CDR3 consists of 15 residues. V gave up 0 bases and J gave up 5 bases; unmatched junction bases: 4. CDR1 SGHRS and CDR2 YFSETQ come from the germline V gene. CDR3: CASSLASGGTNEQYF. The CDR3 DNA follows: TGCGCCAGCAGCTTGGCTAGCGGGGGGACCAACGAGCAGTACTTC.

The chain uses TRBV29-1 and TRBJ2-7; D may be TRBD1 (6 bases). This CDR3 is 12 amino acids long. Germline values: CDR1 SQVTM, CDR2 ANQGSEA. Trimming stripped 1 base from V and 9 bases from J, with 13 bases between. The CDR3 nucleotides are TGCAGCGTTGAAGTTGGGGGCCGGGGGCAGTACTTC. Protein: CSVEVGGRGQYF.

This clone appeared a few times. This chain links TRBV11-3 with TRBJ2-7; TRBD1 agrees at 9 bases. The germline V gene has CDR1 SGHNT and CDR2 YENEEA. The V gene end was trimmed by 0 bases and the J gene end by 5 bases; junction bases not matched to a gene: 11. There are 17 residues in the CDR3. The CDR3 DNA reads TGTGCCAGCAGCTTAGATCGCCTGGGACAGGGTGGGAACGAGCAGTACTTC. Translating it yields CASSLDRLGQGGNEQYF.

CDR3 bases: TGTGCCAGCAGCTCAAAACAGGGCTTAGATAATTCACCCCTCCACTTT. Translated, it gives CASSSKQGLDNSPLHF. This chain links TRBV5-4 with TRBJ1-6; tentatively, D is TRBD1 (6 bases). The germline gives CDR1 SGHNT, CDR2 YYREEE (reference sequence). V dropped 3 bases and J dropped 5 bases, with 15 bases sitting between them. The CDR3 contains 16 residues.